Listed here are 28 T cell receptor beta chains from one sample, sequenced in a study of blood T cell repertoires in COVID-19. Assay: immunoSEQ multiplex PCR; the TCRdb copy retains only in-frame clones and omits some. The profile shows fewer than 150,000 clones, 85% to 90% of them singletons. The sample taken for sequencing was peripheral blood. These receptors all stem from a woman aged 40 to 50 with acute or convalescent COVID-19.

The chain links TRBV7-3 to TRBJ2-3, with 10 bases aligning to TRBD2. This CDR3 contains 16 residues. V gave up 5 bases and J gave up 4 bases; unmatched junction bases: 9. Germline V lookup: CDR1 SGHTA, CDR2 FQGTGA. The CDR3 protein is CASSPRLAGAADTQYF. CDR3 nucleotides: TGTGCCAGCAGCCCCCGACTAGCGGGCGCCGCAGATACGCAGTATTTT.

V gene TRBV27 combines with J gene TRBJ1-2, with D perhaps TRBD1 (6 bases). This CDR3 spans 13 amino acids. V lost 4 bases, J lost 2 bases, and 8 bases lay in between. Germline values: CDR1 MNHEY, CDR2 SMNVEV (reference sequence). This chain's CDR3 is CASSWDINYGYTF. The CDR3 DNA is TGTGCCAGCAGTTGGGACATAAACTATGGCTACACCTTC.

The V and J genes are TRBV5-1 and TRBJ1-1, with D tentatively TRBD1 (6 bases). Trimming removed 3 bases at V and 4 bases at J, with 16 bases between. Germline CDR1 SGHRS, CDR2 YFSETQ. The CDR3 has 15 amino acids. Here the CDR3 reads CASSSPPGAGTEAFF. CDR3 DNA: TGCGCCAGCAGCTCCCCTCCAGGGGCGGGCACTGAAGCTTTCTTT.

The chain has TRBV9 and TRBJ2-3; TRBD1 agrees at 10 bases. CDR1 SGDLS and CDR2 YYNGEE come from the germline V gene. V dropped 4 bases and J dropped 5; count of bases not matched to a gene: 7. The CDR3 runs to 15 residues. CDR3: CASSIRQGAVDTQYF. The CDR3 bases are TGTGCCAGCAGCATTAGACAGGGGGCGGTAGATACGCAGTATTTT.

The chain uses TRBV3-1 (or the pseudogene TRBV3-2) and TRBJ1-2, with a weak D call TRBD1 (6 bases). The CDR3 extends over 14 amino acids. V gave up 3 bases and J gave up 5 bases, with 13 bases separating them. Germline V gene sequence: CDR1 LGHDT, CDR2 YNNKEL (reference sequence). The CDR3 bases are TGTGCCAGCAGCCAGGGGGCGCTTCGTTATGGCTACACCTTC. This gives the protein CASSQGALRYGYTF.

J is TRBJ1-1 and V is TRBV13; 10 bases are a match to TRBD1. With 5 bases clipped from V and 5 bases from J, the junction kept 11 bases outside the gene matches. The CDR3 spans 16 residues. Germline V gene sequence: CDR1 PRHDT, CDR2 FYEKMQ (reference sequence). This CDR3 is CASSDRDRGMETEAFF. CDR3 DNA: TGTGCCAGCAGCGACAGGGACAGGGGAATGGAAACTGAAGCTTTCTTT.

This chain uses TRBV18 with TRBJ2-1; TRBD2 matches 13 bases. This CDR3 has 18 amino acids. J lost 1 base, V lost 6 bases, and 9 bases had no gene match. Germline V gene lookup returns CDR1 KGHSH and CDR2 LQKENI. This CDR3 is CASSTRLAGGGSYNEQFF. Here the CDR3 DNA reads TGTGCCAGCTCCACCAGACTAGCGGGAGGAGGGTCCTACAATGAGCAGTTCTTC.

V and J are TRBV3-1 (or the pseudogene TRBV3-2) and TRBJ1-4, with TRBD1 as a possible D gene (6 bases). The length of the CDR3 is 16 residues. Deletions cut 4 bases from V and 5 bases from J, with 17 bases between. Germline CDR1 is LGHDT and CDR2 is YNNKEL (reference sequence). CDR3: CASSLRYSRGNEKLFF. CDR3 nucleotide sequence: TGTGCCAGCAGCCTCCGGTACAGTAGGGGGAATGAAAAACTGTTTTTT.

This clone was seen a single time. V usage is TRBV27 and J usage is TRBJ1-1, with D perhaps matching TRBD1 (6 bases). Trimming took 2 bases from V and 3 from J, leaving 10 bases between them. Germline CDR1 MNHEY, CDR2 SMNVEV (reference sequence). This CDR3 has 14 amino acids. CDR3 sequence (DNA): TGTGCCAGCAGTTTAAGGAAGGGGGACACTGAAGCTTTCTTT. Protein sequence: CASSLRKGDTEAFF.

This chain uses TRBV28 with TRBJ1-1, with no clear D. The CDR3 is made up of 14 amino acids. Trimming left V 6 bases short and J 1 base short, with 12 bases between. Germline V lookup: CDR1 MDHEN, CDR2 SYDVKM. DNA of the CDR3: TGTGCCAGCAGCGGCGGGGTGGAGAACACTGAAGCTTTCTTT. It encodes CASSGGVENTEAFF.

V gene TRBV5-6 combines with J gene TRBJ2-5; perhaps TRBD2 as D (6 bases). CDR3 length equals 13 residues. CDR1 and CDR2 from the germline V gene are SGHDT and YYEEEE. The ends were cut back, 4 bases at V and 3 bases at J, with 10 bases in the middle. The CDR3 region has the DNA TGTGCCAGCAGCGGGGGGATAGAAGAGACCCAGTACTTC. Translating it yields CASSGGIEETQYF.

The chain combines TRBV5-5 with TRBJ2-2, with D hard to call. CDR3 size: 14 residues. The V and J ends lost 4 bases and 13 bases respectively, with 20 bases between them. Germline V gene lookup returns CDR1 SGHKS and CDR2 YYEKEE (reference sequence). For the CDR3, the DNA is TGTGCCAGCAGCCCGGATCCGCAGGTCTTTAGGCTGTTTTTT. Its protein product is CASSPDPQVFRLFF. The whole variable domain, filled in from reference TRBV5-5 and TRBJ2-2, reads DAGVTQSPTHLIKTRGQQVTLRCSPISGHKSVSWYQQVLGQGPQFIFQYYEKEERGRGNFPDRFSARQFPNYSSELNVNALLLGDSALYLCASSPDPQVFRLFFGEGSRLTVL.

J is TRBJ1-2 and V is TRBV28; the D gene is possibly TRBD1 (5 bases). V shed 1 base and J shed 3 bases, with 18 bases lying between them. This CDR3 is 17 amino acids long. CDR1 MDHEN and CDR2 SYDVKM come from the germline V gene. CDR3 region: CASSLSAGNGRDYGYTF. As DNA, the CDR3 is TGTGCCAGCAGTTTATCGGCAGGGAACGGGAGAGACTATGGCTACACCTTC.

The chain employs TRBV6-4 and TRBJ1-2; D is possibly TRBD1 (6 bases). V was cut by 7 bases and J by 4 bases, with 19 bases left in between. The CDR3 has 15 residues. CDR1 is MRHNA, CDR2 SNTAGT, per germline. DNA of the CDR3: TGTGCCAGCATGACGACCCTAGACAGGATCTATGGCTACACCTTC. The encoded protein is CASMTTLDRIYGYTF.

CDR3 amino acids: CASSLEPGLAYEQYF. Here the CDR3 DNA reads TGTGCCAGCAGCTTAGAACCGGGACTAGCCTACGAGCAGTACTTC. The gene calls are TRBV7-6 and TRBJ2-7, with TRBD2 matching 8 bases. CDR3 size: 15 residues. CDR1 and CDR2 (germline): SGHVS, FNYEAQ. After removal of 1 base from V and 2 bases from J, the junction contained 4 bases not matched to a gene.

CDR3 region: CASSWTEGNTIYF. The CDR3, as DNA: TGTGCCAGCAGTTGGACAGAAGGAAACACCATATATTTT. V gene TRBV7-2 combines with J gene TRBJ1-3; D may be TRBD1 (6 bases). Trimming removed 6 bases from V and 4 bases from J, with 10 bases in between. Germline V gene sequence: CDR1 SGHTA, CDR2 FQGNSA. The CDR3 covers 13 residues.

The V gene is TRBV11-2, the J gene TRBJ2-3, with 11 positions matching TRBD2. The CDR3 sequence is 15 residues long. Germline V CDR1 and CDR2: SGHAT, FQNNGV. V trimming: 4 bases; J trimming: 2 bases; junction bases outside the gene matches: 2. The CDR3 spells CASSSTSGNTDTQYF. The CDR3 DNA is TGTGCCAGCAGCTCGACTAGCGGGAACACAGATACGCAGTATTTT.

The gene calls are TRBV3-1 (or the pseudogene TRBV3-2) and TRBJ2-7; D call uncertain. V lost 1 base and J 6 bases, leaving 4 bases between the germline ends. The germline CDR1 and CDR2 sequences are LGHDT and YNNKEL (reference sequence). The CDR3 consists of 11 residues. The CDR3 protein is CASSQAGEQYF. DNA of the CDR3: TGTGCCAGCAGCCAAGCGGGCGAGCAGTACTTC.

The rearrangement joins TRBV6-2 or TRBV6-3 to TRBJ2-7; 7 positions agree with TRBD2. The CDR3 has 15 residues. The J segment lost 2 bases and the V segment lost 4 bases, leaving 8 bases of the junction unmatched. The V gene's germline CDR1 is MNHEY and CDR2 SVGEGT. In DNA, the CDR3 is TGTGCCAGCAGTTGGGACTACCGCCGGCCCTACGAGCAGTACTTC. Translation: CASSWDYRRPYEQYF.

The gene calls are TRBV7-2 and TRBJ2-7; 10 nucleotides align to TRBD1. Trimming removed 4 bases from V and 6 bases from J; junction bases left unmatched: 9. CDR1 is SGHTA and CDR2 is FQGNSA in the germline V gene. This CDR3 has 15 residues. The CDR3 sequence: CASSSYLGTGAEQYF. CDR3 DNA: TGTGCCAGCAGCTCCTACCTCGGGACAGGGGCCGAGCAGTACTTC.

The chain joins TRBV12-5 to TRBJ1-4; D remains unclear. CDR1 and CDR2 (germline): LGHNT, FRNRAP. The CDR3 contains 14 residues. Trimming left V 3 bases short and J 7 bases short, with 12 bases between. The CDR3 nucleotides are TGTGCTAGTGGTTTCGGGATTCTCCCTGAAAAACTGTTTTTT. Translation: CASGFGILPEKLFF. The variable domain in full, completed from reference TRBV12-5 and TRBJ1-4, reads DARVTQTPRHKVTEMGQEVTMRCQPILGHNTVFWYRQTMMQGLELLAYFRNRAPLDDSGMPKDRFSAEMPDATLATLKIQPSEPRDSAVYFCASGFGILPEKLFFGSGTQLSVL.

V gene TRBV2 combines with J gene TRBJ1-1, with D hard to call. V was pared by 0 bases and J by 0 bases, with 8 bases between. Germline V lookup: CDR1 SNHLY, CDR2 FYNNEI. The CDR3 contains 15 residues. The CDR3 sequence is CASSEAPTMNTEAFF. The DNA for the CDR3 is TGTGCCAGCAGTGAAGCCCCGACAATGAACACTGAAGCTTTCTTT.

This clone was picked up a small number of times. This chain joins TRBV15 and TRBJ2-3, with D maybe TRBD1 (5 bases). From germline, CDR1 is LNHNV and CDR2 YYDKDF (reference sequence). Trimming took 0 bases from V and 2 from J, leaving 9 bases between them. This CDR3 comprises 15 residues. As DNA, the CDR3 is TGTGCCACCAGCAGAGATACCAGGGCCACAGATACGCAGTATTTT. Encoded protein: CATSRDTRATDTQYF.

The genes are TRBV2 and TRBJ1-2; 9 bases fit TRBD1. Germline V lookup: CDR1 SNHLY, CDR2 FYNNEI. This CDR3 is built from 14 residues. J gave up 14 bases and V 9 bases, and 19 bases lay outside the gene matches. The DNA for the CDR3 is TGTGCCAGTTTCCCGGGACAGGGCCTACCGCGATCTACCTTC. Its protein is CASFPGQGLPRSTF.

The chain uses TRBV6-6 and TRBJ2-7; 7 nucleotides line up with TRBD2. Trimming took 0 bases from V and 4 from J; bases not matched to a gene: 3. This CDR3 comprises 14 residues. The germline V gene encodes CDR1 MNHNY and CDR2 SVGAGI (reference sequence). The CDR3 is CASSYSRGSYEQYF. DNA for the CDR3: TGTGCCAGCAGTTACTCGCGGGGGTCGTACGAGCAGTACTTC.

This clone was detected a few times. The J gene is TRBJ1-2, the V gene TRBV29-1, with TRBD1 matching 7 bases. V gave up 7 bases and J gave up 4 bases; unmatched junction bases: 9. Germline V gene sequence: CDR1 SQVTM, CDR2 ANQGSEA. The CDR3 sequence is 13 residues long. CDR3 bases: TGCAGCGGCCGACAGGGAGCGGGCTATGGCTACACCTTC. Its protein is CSGRQGAGYGYTF.

This clone showed up many times. The chain has TRBV30 and TRBJ1-5, with a possible D match to TRBD1 (5 bases). V lost 0 bases, J lost 4 bases, and 19 bases lay in between. The CDR3 is made up of 17 amino acids. CDR1 and CDR2 from the germline V gene are GTSNPN and SVGIG (reference sequence). The CDR3 spells CAWSVPLRVGLNQPQHF. DNA of the CDR3: TGTGCCTGGAGTGTTCCCCTCAGGGTAGGTCTGAATCAGCCCCAGCATTTT.

This clone was counted once. The CDR3 bases are TGTGCCAGCAGCCCCCTTATGAACAGCCACTATGGCTACACCTTC. As protein: CASSPLMNSHYGYTF. This sequence joins TRBV14 and TRBJ1-2; D uncertain. The CDR3 is 15 residues long. The germline V gene encodes CDR1 SGHDN and CDR2 FVKESK. Trimming stripped 4 bases from V and 3 bases from J, with 15 bases between.